This T cell receptor beta chain was sequenced during a study of T-cell reconstitution after alpha-beta-depleted transplantation in children. The study's findings and limits: T-cell counts and diversity at one year post-transplant came mainly from newly produced T cells. The origin of alpha-beta T cells about two months after transplant was reportedly several hundred expanded graft clones. Recipient T cells and thymic progenitors that survived were the source of the high TCRbeta diversity seen at day 60 in some patients.

Looked up from germline, CDR1 is MNHEY and CDR2 is SVGAGI. V was trimmed by 0 bases and J by 4 bases, leaving 15 bases between them. This CDR3 is built from 16 residues. Preparation of the TCRbeta library was carried out with unique molecular identifiers. TCRdb called the PCR reads again in MiXCR, with one record for every CDR3 protein. This table has roughly 310,000 distinct CDR3 sequences, approximately 23% appearing once. For this clonotype: The target antigen is unknown.

This material consisted of PBMCs, mostly from graft donor cells, taken 180 days after TCRalphabeta/CD19-depleted stem cell transplant. The TCR sequence derives from a male patient under 18 who had a stem cell transplant for acute lymphoblastic leukemia, so the T cells may come from the graft donor. The chain links TRBV6-5 to TRBJ1-2, with TRBD1 as a possible D gene (5 bases). CDR3 residues: CASSYSIGEKGYGYTF. CDR3 nucleotide sequence: TGTGCCAGCAGTTACTCGATAGGGGAAAAGGGCTATGGCTACACCTTC.